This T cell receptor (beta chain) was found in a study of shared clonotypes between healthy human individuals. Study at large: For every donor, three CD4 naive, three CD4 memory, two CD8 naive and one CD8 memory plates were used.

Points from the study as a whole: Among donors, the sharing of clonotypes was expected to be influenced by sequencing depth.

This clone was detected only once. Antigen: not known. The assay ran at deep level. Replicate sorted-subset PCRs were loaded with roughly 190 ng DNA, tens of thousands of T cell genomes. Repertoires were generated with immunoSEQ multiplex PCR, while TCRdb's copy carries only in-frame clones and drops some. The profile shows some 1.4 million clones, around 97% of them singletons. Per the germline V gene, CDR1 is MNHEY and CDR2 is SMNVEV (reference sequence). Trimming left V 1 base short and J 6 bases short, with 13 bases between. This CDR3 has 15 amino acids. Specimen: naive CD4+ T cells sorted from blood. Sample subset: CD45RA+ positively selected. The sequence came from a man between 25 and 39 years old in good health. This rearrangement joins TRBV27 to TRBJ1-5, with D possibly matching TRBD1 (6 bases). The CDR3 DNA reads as TGTGCCAGCAGTTTATTAGGTCGGGGGGCTCAGCCCCAGCATTTT. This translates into CASSLLGRGAQPQHF.